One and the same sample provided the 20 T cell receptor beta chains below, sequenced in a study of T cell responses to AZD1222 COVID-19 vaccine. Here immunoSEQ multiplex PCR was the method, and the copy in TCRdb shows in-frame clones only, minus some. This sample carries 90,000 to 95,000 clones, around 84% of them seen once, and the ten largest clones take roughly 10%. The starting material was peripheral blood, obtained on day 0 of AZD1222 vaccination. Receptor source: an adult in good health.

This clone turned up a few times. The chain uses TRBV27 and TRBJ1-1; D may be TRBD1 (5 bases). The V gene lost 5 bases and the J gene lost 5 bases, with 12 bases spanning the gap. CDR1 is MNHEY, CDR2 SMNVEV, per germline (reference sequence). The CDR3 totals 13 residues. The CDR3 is CASSPGRGTEAFF. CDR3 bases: TGTGCCAGCAGTCCAGGACGGGGGACTGAAGCTTTCTTT.

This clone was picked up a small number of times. The CDR3 sequence is CASSSPPGTPTYNEQFF. The CDR3 DNA is TGTGCCAGCAGCTCTCCCCCCGGGACACCAACCTACAATGAGCAGTTCTTC. The chain carries TRBV7-9 and TRBJ2-1; a weak D match, TRBD1 (6 bases). Germline values: CDR1 SEHNR, CDR2 FQNEAQ (reference sequence). V was clipped by 4 bases and J by 2 bases, with 18 bases between them. There are 17 residues in the CDR3.

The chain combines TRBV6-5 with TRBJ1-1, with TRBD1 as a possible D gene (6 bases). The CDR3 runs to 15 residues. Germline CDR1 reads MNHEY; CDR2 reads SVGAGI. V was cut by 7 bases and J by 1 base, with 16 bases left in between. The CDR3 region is CASKTSGAQNTEAFF. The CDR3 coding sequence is TGTGCCAGCAAAACCTCGGGGGCACAGAACACTGAAGCTTTCTTT.

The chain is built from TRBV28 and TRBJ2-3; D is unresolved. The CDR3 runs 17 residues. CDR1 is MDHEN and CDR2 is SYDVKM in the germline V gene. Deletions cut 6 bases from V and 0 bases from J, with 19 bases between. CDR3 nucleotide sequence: TGTGCCAGCAGCTCCGCCACCAGCCGTCCTAGCACAGATACGCAGTATTTT. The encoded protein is CASSSATSRPSTDTQYF.

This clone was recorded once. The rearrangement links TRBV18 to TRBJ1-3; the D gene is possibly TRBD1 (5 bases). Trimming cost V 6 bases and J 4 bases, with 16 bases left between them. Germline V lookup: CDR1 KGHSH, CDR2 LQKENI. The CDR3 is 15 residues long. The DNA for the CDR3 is TGTGCCAGCTCCCCAGGACCTGGGGGAGGAAACACCATATATTTT. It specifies CASSPGPGGGNTIYF.

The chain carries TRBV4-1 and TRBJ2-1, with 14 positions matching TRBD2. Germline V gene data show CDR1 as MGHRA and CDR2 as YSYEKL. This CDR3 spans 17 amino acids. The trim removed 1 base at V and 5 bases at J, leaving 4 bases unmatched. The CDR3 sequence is CASSQGTSGGPHNEQFF. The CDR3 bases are TGCGCCAGCAGCCAAGGGACTAGCGGGGGGCCTCACAATGAGCAGTTCTTC.

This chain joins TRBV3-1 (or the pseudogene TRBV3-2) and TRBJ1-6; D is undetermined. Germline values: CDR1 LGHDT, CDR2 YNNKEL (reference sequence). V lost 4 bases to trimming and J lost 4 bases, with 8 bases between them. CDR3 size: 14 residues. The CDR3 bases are TGTGCCAGCAGCCGGACGGATTATAATTCACCCCTCCACTTT. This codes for CASSRTDYNSPLHF.

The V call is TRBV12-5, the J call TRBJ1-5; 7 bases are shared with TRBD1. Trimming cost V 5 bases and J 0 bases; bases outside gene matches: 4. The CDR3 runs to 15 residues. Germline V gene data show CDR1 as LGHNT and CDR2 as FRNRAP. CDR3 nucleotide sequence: TGTGCTAGTGGTCCGGGACAGACTAGCAATCAGCCCCAGCATTTT. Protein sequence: CASGPGQTSNQPQHF.

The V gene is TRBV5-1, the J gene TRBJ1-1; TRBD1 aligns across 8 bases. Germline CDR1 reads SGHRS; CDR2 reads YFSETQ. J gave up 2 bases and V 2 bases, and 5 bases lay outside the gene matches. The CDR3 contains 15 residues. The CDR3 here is CASSFQGAENTEAFF. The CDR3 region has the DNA TGCGCCAGCAGCTTTCAGGGGGCAGAAAACACTGAAGCTTTCTTT.

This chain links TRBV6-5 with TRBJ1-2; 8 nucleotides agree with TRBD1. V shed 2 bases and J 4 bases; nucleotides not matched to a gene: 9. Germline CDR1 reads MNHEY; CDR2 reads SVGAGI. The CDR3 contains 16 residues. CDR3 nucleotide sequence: TGTGCCAGCAGTTACCTCAGGGACAGGCGAGGCTATGGCTACACCTTC. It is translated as CASSYLRDRRGYGYTF.

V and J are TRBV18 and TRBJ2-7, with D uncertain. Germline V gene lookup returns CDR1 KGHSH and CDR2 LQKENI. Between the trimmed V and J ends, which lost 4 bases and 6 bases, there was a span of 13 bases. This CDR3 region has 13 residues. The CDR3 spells CASSLTSFSEQYF. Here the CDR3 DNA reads TGTGCCAGCTCACTAACGAGTTTCTCCGAGCAGTACTTC.

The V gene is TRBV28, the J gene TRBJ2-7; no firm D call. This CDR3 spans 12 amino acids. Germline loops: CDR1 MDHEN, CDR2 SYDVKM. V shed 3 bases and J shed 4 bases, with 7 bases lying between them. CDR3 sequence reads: CASSFGIYEQYF. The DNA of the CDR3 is TGTGCCAGCAGTTTTGGGATTTACGAGCAGTACTTC.

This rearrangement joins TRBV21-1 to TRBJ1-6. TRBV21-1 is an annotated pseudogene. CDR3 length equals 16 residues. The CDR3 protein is CASSPPGASPNSPLHF. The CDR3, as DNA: TGTGCCAGCAGCCCACCGGGGGCAAGCCCTAATTCACCCCTCCACTTT.

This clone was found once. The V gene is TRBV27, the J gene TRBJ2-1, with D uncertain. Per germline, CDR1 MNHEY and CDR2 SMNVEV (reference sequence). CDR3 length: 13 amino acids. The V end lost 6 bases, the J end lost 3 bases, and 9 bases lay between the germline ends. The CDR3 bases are TGTGCCAGCAGCACGGGCCTCTACAATGAGCAGTTCTTC. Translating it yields CASSTGLYNEQFF.

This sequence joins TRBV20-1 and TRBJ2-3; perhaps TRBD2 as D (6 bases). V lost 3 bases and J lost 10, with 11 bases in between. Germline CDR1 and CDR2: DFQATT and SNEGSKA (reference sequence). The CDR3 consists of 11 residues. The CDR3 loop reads CSARWGLSQYF. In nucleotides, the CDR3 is TGCAGTGCTAGGTGGGGACTGTCGCAGTATTTT.

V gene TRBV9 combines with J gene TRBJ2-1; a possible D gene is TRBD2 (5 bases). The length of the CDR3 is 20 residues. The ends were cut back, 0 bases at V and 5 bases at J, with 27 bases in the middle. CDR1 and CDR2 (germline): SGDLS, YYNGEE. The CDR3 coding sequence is TGTGCCAGCAGCGTAGGTTTTTTTGACGGAGGCAGCCAATATGACAATGAGCAGTTCTTC. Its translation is CASSVGFFDGGSQYDNEQFF.

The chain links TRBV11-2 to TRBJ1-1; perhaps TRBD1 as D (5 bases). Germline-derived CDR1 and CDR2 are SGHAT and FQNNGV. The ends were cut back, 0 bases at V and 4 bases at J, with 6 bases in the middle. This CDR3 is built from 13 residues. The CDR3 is CASSLEGGTEAFF. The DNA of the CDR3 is TGTGCCAGCAGCTTAGAGGGGGGCACTGAAGCTTTCTTT.

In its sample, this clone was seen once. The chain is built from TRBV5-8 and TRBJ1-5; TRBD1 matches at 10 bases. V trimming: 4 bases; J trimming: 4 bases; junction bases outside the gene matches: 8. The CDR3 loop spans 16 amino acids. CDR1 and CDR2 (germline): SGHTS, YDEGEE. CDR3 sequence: CASSQPGQGQNQPQHF. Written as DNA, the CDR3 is TGTGCCAGCAGCCAGCCGGGACAGGGGCAAAATCAGCCCCAGCATTTT.

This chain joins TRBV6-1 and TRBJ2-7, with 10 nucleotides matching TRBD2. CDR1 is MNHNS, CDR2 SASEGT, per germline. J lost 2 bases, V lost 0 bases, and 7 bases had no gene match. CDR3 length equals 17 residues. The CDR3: CASSEAPSSGGPYEQYF. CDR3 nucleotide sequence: TGTGCCAGCAGTGAAGCGCCCTCTAGCGGGGGCCCCTACGAGCAGTACTTC.

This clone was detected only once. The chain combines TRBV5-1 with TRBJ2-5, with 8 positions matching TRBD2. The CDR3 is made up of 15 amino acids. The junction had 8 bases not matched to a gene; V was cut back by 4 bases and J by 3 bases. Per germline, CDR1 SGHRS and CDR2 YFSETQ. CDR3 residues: CASSTFSGLEETQYF. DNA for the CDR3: TGCGCCAGCAGCACCTTTTCGGGACTAGAAGAGACCCAGTACTTC. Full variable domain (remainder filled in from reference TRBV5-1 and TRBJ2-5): KAGVTQTPRYLIKTRGQQVTLSCSPISGHRSVSWYQQTPGQGLQFLFEYFSETQRNKGNFPGRFSGRQFSNSRSEMNVSTLELGDSALYLCASSTFSGLEETQYFGPGTRLLVL.